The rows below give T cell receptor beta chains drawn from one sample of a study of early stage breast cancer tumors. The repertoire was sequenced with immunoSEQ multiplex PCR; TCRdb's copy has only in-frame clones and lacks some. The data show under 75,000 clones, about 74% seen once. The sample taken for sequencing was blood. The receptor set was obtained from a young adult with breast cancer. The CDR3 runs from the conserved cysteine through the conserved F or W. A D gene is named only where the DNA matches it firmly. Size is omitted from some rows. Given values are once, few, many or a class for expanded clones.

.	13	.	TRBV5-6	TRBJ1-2	TGTGCCAGCAGCCGGGGGGGGCTAGTGGGCTACACCTTC	CASSRGGLVGYTF
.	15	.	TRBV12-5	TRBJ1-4	TGTGCTAGTGGTCCCGGCGCGGATGCTAATGAAAAACTGTTTTTT	CASGPGADANEKLFF
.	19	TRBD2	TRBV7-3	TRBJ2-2	TGTGCCAGCAGCTTCATGGGACTAGCGGGAGCCGATCCGGCCGGGGAGCTGTTTTTT	CASSFMGLAGADPAGELFF
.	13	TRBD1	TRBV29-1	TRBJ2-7	TGCAGCGTTGAAGATGGACAGGGCTACGAGCAGTACTTC	CSVEDGQGYEQYF
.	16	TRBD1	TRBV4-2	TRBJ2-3	TGTGCCAGCAGCCCTACCCTGGGACAGGGTGCATATACGCAGTATTTT	CASSPTLGQGAYTQYF
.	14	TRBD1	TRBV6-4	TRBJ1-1	TGTGCCAGCAGTCTAGGACAGGGTAACACTGAAGCTTTCTTT	CASSLGQGNTEAFF
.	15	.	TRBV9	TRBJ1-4	TGTGCCAGCAGCGTACAGGGTTACGGTAATGAAAAACTGTTTTTT	CASSVQGYGNEKLFF
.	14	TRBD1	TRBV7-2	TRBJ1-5	TGTGCCAGCAGCTTAGGGACAGGGGTGCAGCCCCAGCATTTT	CASSLGTGVQPQHF
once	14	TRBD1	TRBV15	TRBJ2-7	TGTGCCACCAGCAGGGGGACAGGAACCTACGAGCAGTACTTC	CATSRGTGTYEQYF
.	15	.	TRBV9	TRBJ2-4	TGTGCCAGCAGCGTAGATGGTCGGGGAATGGACATTCAGTACTTC	CASSVDGRGMDIQYF